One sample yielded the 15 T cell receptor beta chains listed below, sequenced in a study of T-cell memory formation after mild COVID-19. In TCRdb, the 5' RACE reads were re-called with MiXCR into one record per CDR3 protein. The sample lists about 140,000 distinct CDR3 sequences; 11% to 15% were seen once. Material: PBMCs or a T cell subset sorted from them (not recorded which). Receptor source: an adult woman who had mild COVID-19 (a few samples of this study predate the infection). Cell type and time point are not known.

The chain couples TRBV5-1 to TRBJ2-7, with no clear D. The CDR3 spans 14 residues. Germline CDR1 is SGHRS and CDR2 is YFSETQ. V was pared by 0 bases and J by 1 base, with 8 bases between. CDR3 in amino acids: CASSLEAASYEQYF. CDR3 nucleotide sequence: TGCGCCAGCAGCTTGGAGGCAGCTTCCTACGAGCAGTACTTC. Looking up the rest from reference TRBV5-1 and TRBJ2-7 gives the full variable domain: KAGVTQTPRYLIKTRGQQVTLSCSPISGHRSVSWYQQTPGQGLQFLFEYFSETQRNKGNFPGRFSGRQFSNSRSEMNVSTLELGDSALYLCASSLEAASYEQYFGPGTRLTVT.

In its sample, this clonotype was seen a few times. CDR3 in DNA: TGTGCCAGCAGTGACGAGGGGCCGGGCAATGAGCAGTTCTTC. This gives the protein CASSDEGPGNEQFF. The rearrangement uses TRBV6-4 and TRBJ2-1, with D perhaps matching TRBD1 or TRBD2 (5 bases each). This CDR3 is 14 amino acids long. Deletions cut 2 bases from V and 6 bases from J, with 11 bases between. CDR1 and CDR2 from the germline V gene are MRHNA and SNTAGT.

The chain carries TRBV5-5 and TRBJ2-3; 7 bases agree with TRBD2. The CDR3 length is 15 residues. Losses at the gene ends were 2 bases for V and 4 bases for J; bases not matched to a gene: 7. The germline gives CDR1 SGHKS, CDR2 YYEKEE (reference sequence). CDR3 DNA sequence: TGTGCCAGCAGCTTCGGACTAGGGCTGGCAGATACGCAGTATTTT. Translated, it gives CASSFGLGLADTQYF.

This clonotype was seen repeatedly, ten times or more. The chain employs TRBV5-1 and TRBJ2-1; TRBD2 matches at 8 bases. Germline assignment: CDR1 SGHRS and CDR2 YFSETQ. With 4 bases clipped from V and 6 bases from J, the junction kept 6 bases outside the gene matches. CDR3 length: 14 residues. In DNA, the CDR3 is TGCGCCAGCAGCACGGTAGGACTAGCCAATGAGCAGTTCTTC. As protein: CASSTVGLANEQFF.

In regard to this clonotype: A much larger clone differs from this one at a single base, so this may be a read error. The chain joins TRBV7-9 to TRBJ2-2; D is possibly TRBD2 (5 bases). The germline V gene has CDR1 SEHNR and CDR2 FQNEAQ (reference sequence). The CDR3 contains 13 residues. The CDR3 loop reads CASSLTNTGDLFF. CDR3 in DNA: TGTGCCAGCAGCTTAACGAACACCGGGGATCTGTTTTTT.

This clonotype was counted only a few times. CDR3 amino acids: CASSSTRTSMADTQYF. The CDR3 DNA is TGTGCCAGCAGCTCCACCCGGACTAGCATGGCAGATACGCAGTATTTT. The rearrangement links TRBV5-6 to TRBJ2-3; TRBD2 agrees at 8 bases. Trimming removed 3 bases from V and 4 bases from J; junction bases left unmatched: 10. Germline loops: CDR1 SGHDT, CDR2 YYEEEE. The CDR3 is 16 amino acids.

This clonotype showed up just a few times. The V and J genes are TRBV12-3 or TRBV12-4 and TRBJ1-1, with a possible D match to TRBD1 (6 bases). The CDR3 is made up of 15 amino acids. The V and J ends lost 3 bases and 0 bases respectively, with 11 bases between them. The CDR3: CASSFLQGMNTEAFF. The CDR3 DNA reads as TGTGCCAGCAGTTTCCTCCAGGGGATGAACACTGAAGCTTTCTTT.

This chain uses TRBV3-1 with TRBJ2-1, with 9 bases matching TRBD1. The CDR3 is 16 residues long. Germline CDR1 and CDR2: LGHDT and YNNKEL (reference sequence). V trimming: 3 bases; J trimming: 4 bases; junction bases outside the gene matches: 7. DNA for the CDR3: TGTGCCAGCAGCCACATACCGGGGACAGGGTACAATGAGCAGTTCTTC. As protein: CASSHIPGTGYNEQFF.

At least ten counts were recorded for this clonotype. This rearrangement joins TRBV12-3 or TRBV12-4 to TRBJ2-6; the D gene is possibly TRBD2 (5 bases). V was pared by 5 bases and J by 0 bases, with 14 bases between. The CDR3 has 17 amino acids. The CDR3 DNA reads TGTGCCAGCAGTCCAAGGACTTGGGACTCTGGGGCCAACGTCCTGACTTTC. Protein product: CASSPRTWDSGANVLTF.

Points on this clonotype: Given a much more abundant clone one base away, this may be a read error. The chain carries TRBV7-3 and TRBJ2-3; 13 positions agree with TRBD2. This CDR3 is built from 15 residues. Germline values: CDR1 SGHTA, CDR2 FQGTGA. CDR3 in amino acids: CASSQGLAGTDTRYF. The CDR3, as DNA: TGTGCCAGCAGCCAGGGACTAGCGGGAACAGATACGCGGTATTTT.

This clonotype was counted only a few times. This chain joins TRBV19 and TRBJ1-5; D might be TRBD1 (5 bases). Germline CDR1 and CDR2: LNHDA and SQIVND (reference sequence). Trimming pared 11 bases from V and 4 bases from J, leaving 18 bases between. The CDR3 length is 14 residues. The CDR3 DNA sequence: TGTGCCGCGTCCCGGGACGGGGGAAATCAGCCCCAGCATTTT. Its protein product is CAASRDGGNQPQHF.

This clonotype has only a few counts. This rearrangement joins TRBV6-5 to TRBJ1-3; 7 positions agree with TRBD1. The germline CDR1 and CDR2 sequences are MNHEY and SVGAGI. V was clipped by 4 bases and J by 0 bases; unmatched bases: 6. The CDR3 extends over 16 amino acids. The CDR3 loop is CASSLKQGYSGNTIYF. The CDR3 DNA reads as TGTGCCAGCAGTTTAAAACAGGGGTACTCTGGAAACACCATATATTTT.

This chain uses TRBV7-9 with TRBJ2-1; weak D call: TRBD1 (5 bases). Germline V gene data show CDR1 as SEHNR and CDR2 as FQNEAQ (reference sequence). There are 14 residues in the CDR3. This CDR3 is CGTRTPGNNLWQFF. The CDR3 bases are TGTGGCACGCGGACACCCGGTAACAATTTATGGCAGTTCTTC. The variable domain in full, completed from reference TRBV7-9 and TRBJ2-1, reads DTGVSQNPRHKITKRGQNVTFRCDPISEHNRLYWYRQTLGQGPEFLTYFQNEAQLEKSRLLSDRFSAERPKGSFSTLEIQRTEQGDSAMYLCGTRTPGNNLWQFFGPGTRLTVL.

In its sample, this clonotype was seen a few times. The CDR3 DNA follows: TGCGCCAGCAGCTATGGGACTAGCGGGACCGAGACCCAGTACTTC. Translating gives CASSYGTSGTETQYF. V is TRBV4-3 and J is TRBJ2-5; 13 bases match TRBD2. Germline-derived CDR1 and CDR2 are LGHNA and YSLEER. The CDR3 covers 15 residues. J was trimmed by 5 bases and V by 5 bases; bases with no gene match: 5.

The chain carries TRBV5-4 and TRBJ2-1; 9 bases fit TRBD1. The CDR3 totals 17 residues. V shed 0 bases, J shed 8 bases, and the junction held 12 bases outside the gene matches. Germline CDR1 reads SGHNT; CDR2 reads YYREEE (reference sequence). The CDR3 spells CASSLAPGQGGDHEQFF. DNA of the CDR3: TGTGCCAGCAGCTTGGCCCCGGGACAGGGTGGGGACCATGAGCAGTTCTTC.